These T cell receptor beta chains were read from a single sample in a study of beta chain features in type 1 diabetes. Here immunoSEQ multiplex PCR was the method, and the copy in TCRdb shows in-frame clones only, minus some. Here the sample spans nearly 250,000 clones, 68% being singletons. Sequenced sample: naive CD4+ T cells from blood. These receptor sequences come from a young man in good health. CDR3s include the opening cysteine and the closing phenylalanine or tryptophan. Each record gives: D gene, J gene, V gene, clone size, CDR3 DNA, CDR3 protein. D genes are given only for firm matches. Not every row has a clone size; where given, it reads once, few, many or a size class.

>TRBD2|TRBJ2-3|TRBV11-2|.
TGTGCCAGCAGCTCTTTAGCGGGAGTAGGAGCAGATACGCAGTATTTT
CASSSLAGVGADTQYF
>.|TRBJ2-7|TRBV6-1|.
TGTGCCAGCAGTGAACGAGCCTACGAGCAGTACTTC
CASSERAYEQYF
>.|TRBJ2-5|TRBV2|.
TGTGCCAGCAGTGTTAATCTAGAGACCCAGTACTTC
CASSVNLETQYF
>TRBD2|TRBJ2-2|TRBV30|.
TGTGCCTGGAGTGTACGGGGACTAGTTGGCGGGGAGCTGTTTTTT
CAWSVRGLVGGELFF
>TRBD1|TRBJ2-1|TRBV30|.
TGTGCCTGGCAGGGGGCGCAATACAATGAGCAGTTCTTC
CAWQGAQYNEQFF
>.|TRBJ1-4|TRBV2|.
TGTGCCAGCAGTTCGGGACGCCGAGAAAAACTGTTTTTT
CASSSGRREKLFF
>.|TRBJ2-1|TRBV28|.
TGTGCCAGCCGCCTATCCTACAATGAGCAGTTCTTC
CASRLSYNEQFF
>TRBD1|TRBJ1-1|TRBV19|.
TGTGCCGTCCATCGGGGACAGGAAGCTTTCTTT
CAVHRGQEAFF
>TRBD2|TRBJ2-3|TRBV9|few
TGTGCCAGCAGCGTACGTAGCGGGAACACAGATACGCAGTATTTT
CASSVRSGNTDTQYF
>.|TRBJ2-1|TRBV29-1|few
TGCAGCGGGCAGGTAAATGAGCAGTTCTTC
CSGQVNEQFF
>.|TRBJ1-5|TRBV10-3|.
TGTGCCATCAGTGCGGGCTTGTGGCAGCCCCAGCATTTT
CAISAGLWQPQHF
>TRBD1|TRBJ2-2|TRBV30|.
TGTGCCTGGAGTGTGCCCAGGGGGCCGATCACCGGGGAGCTGTTTTTT
CAWSVPRGPITGELFF
>.|TRBJ2-1|TRBV29-1|.
TGCAGCGTTGCCTCGGGACGCTACAATGAGCAGTTCTTC
CSVASGRYNEQFF
>.|TRBJ2-1|TRBV10-3|.
TGTGCCATCAGTGACCCGACGGGACTCGGGGCCTACAATGAGCAGTTCTTC
CAISDPTGLGAYNEQFF
>.|TRBJ2-5|TRBV2|.
TGTGCCAGCAGAGACCGGACAGTGACGGAGACCCAGTACTTC
CASRDRTVTETQYF
>TRBD2|TRBJ2-1|TRBV11-2|.
TGTGCCAGCAGCGCCCGTCTAGCGGGACTTTACAATGAGCAGTTCTTC
CASSARLAGLYNEQFF
>TRBD2|TRBJ2-3|TRBV29-1|few
TGCAGCGCCTCCGGGACTAGCGGGAGAACAGATACGCAGTATTTT
CSASGTSGRTDTQYF
>TRBD2|TRBJ2-5|TRBV29-1|.
TGCAGCGTTGACGTTAGTTTTGGACTAGCGGGTGCCCTCCAAGAGACCCAGTACTTC
CSVDVSFGLAGALQETQYF
>.|TRBJ1-2|TRBV2|.
TGTGCCAGCAGTGAAGCGCTTCGCGGCTACACCTTC
CASSEALRGYTF
>TRBD1|TRBJ2-7|TRBV30|.
TGTGCCTGGAGTGCCCAGACAGGGAGAACCTACGAGCAGTACTTC
CAWSAQTGRTYEQYF
>.|TRBJ1-5|TRBV7-2|.
TGTGCCAGCAGCTCTCCCGGTCAGCCCCAGCATTTT
CASSSPGQPQHF
>TRBD2|TRBJ2-7|TRBV4-1|.
TGCGCCAGCAGCCAAGTGGTTAGCGGGAGATTTAATCGGTACGAGCAGTACTTC
CASSQVVSGRFNRYEQYF
>.|TRBJ1-2|TRBV19|.
TGTGCCAGCCGACGTGGCCAAAACTATGGCTACACCTTC
CASRRGQNYGYTF
>.|TRBJ2-1|TRBV6-5|few
TGTGCCAGCAGTTACTGGCAGGTGTCCTACAATGAGCAGTTCTTC
CASSYWQVSYNEQFF
>.|TRBJ2-4|TRBV5-6|.
TGTGCCAGCAGCTTCACTCCGCAGGCCAAAAACATTCAGTACTTC
CASSFTPQAKNIQYF
>.|TRBJ2-3|TRBV19|.
TGTGCCAGTAGTCAAACAGGAGATACGCAGTATTTT
CASSQTGDTQYF
>.|TRBJ2-1|TRBV4-2|.
TGTGCCAGCAGCCAGGTTGAAGGGGGGACGCAGTTCTTC
CASSQVEGGTQFF
>TRBD2|TRBJ2-5|TRBV27|.
TGTGCCAGCAGCACTAGCGGGGGGACCCAGTACTTC
CASSTSGGTQYF
>TRBD1|TRBJ2-7|TRBV5-1|.
TGCGCCAGCAGCTTGCTGATGGACAGGGGATACGAGCAGTACTTC
CASSLLMDRGYEQYF
>.|TRBJ1-1|TRBV7-2|.
TGTGCCAGCAGCTTTGGGGCTGAAGCTTTCTTT
CASSFGAEAFF
>.|TRBJ1-3|TRBV9|few
TGTGCCAGCAGCCCACCTCCCGTTTCTGGAAACACCATATATTTT
CASSPPPVSGNTIYF
>.|TRBJ1-1|TRBV6-5|.
TGTGCCAGCATTTACGGGGGCCAAGCTTTCTTT
CASIYGGQAFF
>.|TRBJ1-1|TRBV30|.
TGTGCCACCTTGACGGGGAACACTGAAGCTTTCTTT
CATLTGNTEAFF
>.|TRBJ2-7|TRBV7-2|few
TGTGCCAGCAGCTTAGCAGACAGGCAGTACTTC
CASSLADRQYF
>TRBD1|TRBJ2-1|TRBV7-2|once
TGTGCCAGCAGCTTCGGGACAGCTTACAATGAGCAGTTCTTC
CASSFGTAYNEQFF
>TRBD1|TRBJ2-7|TRBV7-2|few
TGTGCCAGCAGCTCCCCGGGACAGGGGGCGATCGAGCAGTACTTC
CASSSPGQGAIEQYF
>.|TRBJ2-4|TRBV7-2|.
TGTGCCAGCAACTCCCGGTGGGGGGAAAACATTCAGTACTTC
CASNSRWGENIQYF
>.|TRBJ2-3|TRBV4-1|.
TGCGCCAGCAGCCAGGTGTATCCTGAGACGCAGTATTTT
CASSQVYPETQYF
>.|TRBJ2-3|TRBV7-2|.
TGTGCCAGCAGCCCGGGACTGGAGGTGGATACGCAGTATTTT
CASSPGLEVDTQYF
>.|TRBJ2-1|TRBV9|.
TGTGCCAGCAGCGTACTAGGACAGAGCTCCTACAATGAGCAGTTCTTC
CASSVLGQSSYNEQFF
>.|TRBJ2-4|TRBV2|.
TGTGCCAGCAGTGGCGACGTAGAGGACATTCAGTACTTC
CASSGDVEDIQYF
>TRBD1|TRBJ2-1|TRBV29-1|.
TGCAGCGTTGAAGAAGTATGGGACAGGGTGAACGAGCAGTTCTTC
CSVEEVWDRVNEQFF
>TRBD2|TRBJ2-3|TRBV10-2|once
TGCGCCAGCAGGAGGACTAGCGGGAGAACAGATACGCAGTATTTT
CASRRTSGRTDTQYF
>.|TRBJ2-7|TRBV5-1|.
TGCGCCAGCAGCTTTTCCGGGACAACTTACGAGCAGTACTTC
CASSFSGTTYEQYF
>.|TRBJ2-7|TRBV30|few
TGTGCCTGGAGTGCCCTAGCTTCCGAGCAGTACTTC
CAWSALASEQYF
>.|TRBJ1-1|TRBV29-1|few
TGCAGCTTTTACAGGCTTGTGGGCACTGAAGCTTTCTTT
CSFYRLVGTEAFF
>.|TRBJ1-1|TRBV5-1|.
TGCGCCAGCAGCTTGGACACAAGACTGAACACTGAAGCTTTCTTT
CASSLDTRLNTEAFF
>TRBD2|TRBJ2-3|TRBV7-9|.
TGTGCCAGCAGCTTAGCGGTGGCTAGCGGGAGCACAGATACGCAGTATTTT
CASSLAVASGSTDTQYF
>.|TRBJ2-5|TRBV11-2|.
TGTGCCAGCAGCTCTGACGTACAAGCCTTTGGGGAGACCCAGTACTTC
CASSSDVQAFGETQYF
>.|TRBJ2-3|TRBV9|.
TGTGCCAGCAGCGTATGGGACATGGTGGCAGATACGCAGTATTTT
CASSVWDMVADTQYF
>TRBD1|TRBJ2-7|TRBV10-3|.
TGTGCCATCAGTGAGTCGAACAGGGGCAGAGACTACGAGCAGTACTTC
CAISESNRGRDYEQYF
>.|TRBJ2-7|TRBV7-2|.
TGTGCCAGCAGCCCCCTGGGGCTCGAGCAGTACTTC
CASSPLGLEQYF
>TRBD1|TRBJ1-1|TRBV4-2|.
TGTGCCAGCAGCCACGCTGGGAGGGACAGACTGAACACTGAAGCTTTCTTT
CASSHAGRDRLNTEAFF
>.|TRBJ2-4|TRBV11-2|.
TGTGCCAGCAGCTCCTACACGAACATTCAGTACTTC
CASSSYTNIQYF
>.|TRBJ2-1|TRBV29-1|.
TGCAGCGTTTGTCGCCCCAGCTCCTACAATGAGCAGTTCTTC
CSVCRPSSYNEQFF
>.|TRBJ2-2|TRBV13|.
TGTGCCAGCAGCTACACGAACACCGGGGAGCTGTTTTTT
CASSYTNTGELFF
>TRBD1|TRBJ1-6|TRBV7-9|.
TGTGCCAGCAGCCCCGGACAGGGGGCGTATAATTCACCCCTCCACTTT
CASSPGQGAYNSPLHF
>.|TRBJ2-4|TRBV29-1|.
TGCAGCGTTCCGTTTTTAGACATTCAGTACTTC
CSVPFLDIQYF
>.|TRBJ2-1|TRBV6-7|.
TGTGCCAGCCACACGAAGGGGGGCAATGAGCAGTTCTTC
CASHTKGGNEQFF
>.|TRBJ2-3|TRBV30|few
TGTGCCTCCAGGGTGACAGATACGCAGTATTTT
CASRVTDTQYF